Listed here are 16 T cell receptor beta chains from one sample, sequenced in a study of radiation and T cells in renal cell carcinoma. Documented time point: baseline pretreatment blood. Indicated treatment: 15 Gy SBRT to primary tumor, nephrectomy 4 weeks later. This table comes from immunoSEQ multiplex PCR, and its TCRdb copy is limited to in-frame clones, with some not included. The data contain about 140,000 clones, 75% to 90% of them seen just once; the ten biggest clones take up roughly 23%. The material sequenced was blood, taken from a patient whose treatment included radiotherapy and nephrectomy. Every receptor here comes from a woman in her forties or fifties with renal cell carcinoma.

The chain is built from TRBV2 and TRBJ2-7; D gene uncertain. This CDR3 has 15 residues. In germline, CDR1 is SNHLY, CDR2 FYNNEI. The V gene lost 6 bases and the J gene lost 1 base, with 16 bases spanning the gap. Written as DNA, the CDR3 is TGTGCCAGCAGCCCCAGTCGTACTCCTTCCTACGAGCAGTACTTC. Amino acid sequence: CASSPSRTPSYEQYF.

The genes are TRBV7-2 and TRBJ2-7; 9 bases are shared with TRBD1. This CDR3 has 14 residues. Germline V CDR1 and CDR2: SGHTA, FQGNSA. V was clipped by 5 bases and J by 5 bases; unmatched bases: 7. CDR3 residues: CASSARTGVDEQYF. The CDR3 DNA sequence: TGTGCCAGCAGCGCTAGGACAGGGGTAGACGAGCAGTACTTC.

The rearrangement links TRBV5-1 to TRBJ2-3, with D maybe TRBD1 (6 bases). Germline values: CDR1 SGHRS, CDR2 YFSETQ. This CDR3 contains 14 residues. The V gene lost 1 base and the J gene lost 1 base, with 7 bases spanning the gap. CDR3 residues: CASSLYRGTDTQYF. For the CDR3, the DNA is TGCGCCAGCAGCTTGTACAGGGGCACAGATACGCAGTATTTT. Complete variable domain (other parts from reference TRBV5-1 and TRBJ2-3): KAGVTQTPRYLIKTRGQQVTLSCSPISGHRSVSWYQQTPGQGLQFLFEYFSETQRNKGNFPGRFSGRQFSNSRSEMNVSTLELGDSALYLCASSLYRGTDTQYFGPGTRLTVL.

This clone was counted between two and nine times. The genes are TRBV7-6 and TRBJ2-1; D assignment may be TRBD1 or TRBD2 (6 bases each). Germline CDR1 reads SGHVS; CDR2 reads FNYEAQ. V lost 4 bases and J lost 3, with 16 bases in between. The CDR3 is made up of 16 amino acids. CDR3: CASSSATGAIYNEQFF. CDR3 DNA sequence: TGTGCCAGCAGCTCAGCGACGGGGGCGATCTACAATGAGCAGTTCTTC.

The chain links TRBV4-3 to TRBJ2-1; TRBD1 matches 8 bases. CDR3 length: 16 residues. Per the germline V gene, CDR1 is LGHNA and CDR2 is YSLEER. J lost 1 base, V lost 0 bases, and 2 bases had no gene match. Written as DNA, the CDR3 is TGCGCCAGCAGCCAAGAGGACAGGGAGTCCTACAATGAGCAGTTCTTC. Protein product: CASSQEDRESYNEQFF.

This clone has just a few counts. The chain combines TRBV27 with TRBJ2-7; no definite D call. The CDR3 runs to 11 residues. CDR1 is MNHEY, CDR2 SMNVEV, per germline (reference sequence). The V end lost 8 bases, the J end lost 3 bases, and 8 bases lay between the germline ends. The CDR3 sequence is CASGPDYEQYF. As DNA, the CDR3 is TGTGCCAGCGGGCCAGACTACGAGCAGTACTTC.

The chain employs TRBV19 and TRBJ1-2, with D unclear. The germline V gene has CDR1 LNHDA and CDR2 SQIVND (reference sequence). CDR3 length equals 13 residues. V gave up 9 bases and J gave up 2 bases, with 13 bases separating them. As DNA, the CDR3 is TGTGCCAGCAGACGGAAGATCAACTATGGCTACACCTTC. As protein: CASRRKINYGYTF.

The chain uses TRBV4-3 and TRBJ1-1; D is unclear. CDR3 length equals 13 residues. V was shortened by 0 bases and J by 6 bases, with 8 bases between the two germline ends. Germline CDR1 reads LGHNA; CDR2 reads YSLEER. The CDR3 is CASSQDFSAEAFF. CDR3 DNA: TGCGCCAGCAGCCAAGATTTTTCCGCTGAAGCTTTCTTT.

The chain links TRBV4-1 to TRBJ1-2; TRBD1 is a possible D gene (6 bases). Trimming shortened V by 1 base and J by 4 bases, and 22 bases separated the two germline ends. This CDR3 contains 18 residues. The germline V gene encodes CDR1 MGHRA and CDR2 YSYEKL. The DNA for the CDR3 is TGCGCCAGCAGCCAAGGGGAGACGGCGGACAGCTATTCCTATGGCTACACCTTC. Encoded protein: CASSQGETADSYSYGYTF.

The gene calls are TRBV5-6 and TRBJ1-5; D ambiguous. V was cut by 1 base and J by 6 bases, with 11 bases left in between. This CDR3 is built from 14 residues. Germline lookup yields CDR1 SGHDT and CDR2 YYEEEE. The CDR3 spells CASSLMSGAQPQHF. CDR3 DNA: TGTGCCAGCAGCTTGATGTCGGGCGCTCAGCCCCAGCATTTT.

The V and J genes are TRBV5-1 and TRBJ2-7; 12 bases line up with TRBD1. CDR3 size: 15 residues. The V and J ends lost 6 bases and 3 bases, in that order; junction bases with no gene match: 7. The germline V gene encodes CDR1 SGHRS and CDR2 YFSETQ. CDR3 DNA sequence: TGCGCCAGCACCGCCCGGGACAGGGGGCTCTACGAGCAGTACTTC. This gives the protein CASTARDRGLYEQYF.

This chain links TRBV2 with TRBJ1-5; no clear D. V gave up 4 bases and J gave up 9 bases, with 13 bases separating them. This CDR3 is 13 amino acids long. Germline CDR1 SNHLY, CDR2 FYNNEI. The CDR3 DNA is TGTGCCAGCAGTGCTGACCCCCTGGGGCCCCAGCATTTT. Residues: CASSADPLGPQHF. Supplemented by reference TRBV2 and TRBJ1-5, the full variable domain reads EPEVTQTPSHQVTQMGQEVILRCVPISNHLYFYWYRQILGQKVEFLVSFYNNEISEKSEIFDDQFSVERPDGSNFTLKIRSTKLEDSAMYFCASSADPLGPQHFGDGTRLSIL.

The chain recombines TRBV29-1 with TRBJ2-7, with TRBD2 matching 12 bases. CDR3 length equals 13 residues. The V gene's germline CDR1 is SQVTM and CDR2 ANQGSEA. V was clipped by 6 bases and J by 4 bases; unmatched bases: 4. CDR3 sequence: CSVLTSGGYEQYF. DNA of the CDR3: TGCAGCGTCTTGACTAGCGGGGGTTACGAGCAGTACTTC.

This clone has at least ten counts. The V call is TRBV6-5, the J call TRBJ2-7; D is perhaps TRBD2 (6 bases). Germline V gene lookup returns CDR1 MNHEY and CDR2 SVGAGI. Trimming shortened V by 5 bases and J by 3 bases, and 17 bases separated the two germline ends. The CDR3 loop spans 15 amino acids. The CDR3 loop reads CASSAYGGPGYEQYF. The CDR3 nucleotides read TGTGCCAGCAGTGCCTACGGGGGACCGGGCTACGAGCAGTACTTC.

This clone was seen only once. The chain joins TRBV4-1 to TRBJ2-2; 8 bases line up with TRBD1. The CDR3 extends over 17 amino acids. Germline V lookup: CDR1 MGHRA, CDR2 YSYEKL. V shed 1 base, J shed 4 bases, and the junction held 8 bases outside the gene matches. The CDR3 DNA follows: TGCGCCAGCAGCCAAGGTGGACAGGGTAGCTCCACCGGGGAGCTGTTTTTT. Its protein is CASSQGGQGSSTGELFF.

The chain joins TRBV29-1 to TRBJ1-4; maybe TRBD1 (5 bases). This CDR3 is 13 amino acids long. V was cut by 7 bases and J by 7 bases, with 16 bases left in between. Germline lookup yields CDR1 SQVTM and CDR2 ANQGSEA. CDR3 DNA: TGCAGCGCGGACGGCCAGGGTGGTGAAAAACTGTTTTTT. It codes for CSADGQGGEKLFF.